What follows is one T cell receptor (beta chain) and its context. Its matching antigen is unknown. This specimen belongs to a study of beta chain features in type 1 diabetes. Every isolated RNA sample was fully reverse transcribed, so sequencing captured expressed TCRB transcripts. Here immunoSEQ multiplex PCR was the method, and the copy in TCRdb shows in-frame clones only, minus some. The sample yields roughly 230,000 clones, approximately 11% seen once. Overall study findings and caveats: Naive, central memory and regulatory TCRB repertoires appeared more similar among patients than healthy donors. Cells with high TCR expression could be over-represented when cDNA is sequenced. Significant though moderate, a shortening of TCRB CDR3s appeared in all four CD4+ subsets of Type 1 diabetes patients. The VDJ junctions of type 1 diabetes patients carried fewer insertions and more deletions. It was possible that PCR favored shorter templates, equally so in patients and controls.

CDR3 length: 13 amino acids. Germline CDR1 KGHSH, CDR2 LQKENI. Between the trimmed V and J ends, which lost 5 bases and 4 bases, there was a span of 11 bases. Sequencing was performed on naive CD4+ T cells from blood. The sequence was collected from a man younger than 45 with type 1 diabetes. The chain carries TRBV18 and TRBJ1-1; a possible D gene is TRBD1 (5 bases). CDR3 nucleotides: TGTGCCAGCTCAATGTCGGGGGGCACTGAAGCTTTCTTT. Translating it yields CASSMSGGTEAFF. Combining the CDR3 with reference TRBV18 and TRBJ1-1 gives the whole variable domain NAGVMQNPRHLVRRRGQEARLRCSPMKGHSHVYWYRQLPEEGLKFMVYLQKENIIDESGMPKERFSAEFPKEGPSILRIQQVVRGDSAAYFCASSMSGGTEAFFGQGTRLTVV.